The 2 T cell receptor beta chains given below trace back to one sample, sequenced in a study of T cells in Graves' hyperthyroidism and ophthalmopathy (dated by TCRdb to the late 2010s). The library relied on multiplex PCR. The data were produced on an Illumina HiSeq 2000. The TCR beta CDR3 regions were amplified from the RNA transcripts. A first-round RT-PCR of the TCR CDR3 used the HTBI primer set with the Qiagen OneStep RT-PCR kit. Through fastp at Q25 and MiXCR, TCRdb rebuilt clones from the public reads, retaining in-frame beta chains. Records with the same CDR3 protein are collapsed into one entry carrying the most frequent genes and DNA. The sample table holds about 300,000 distinct CDR3 sequences, of which less than 30% were seen once. Together, the top ten hold about a quarter of the sample. Specimen: blood. The receptors come from a man aged 40-55 years with Graves' hyperthyroidism that later progressed to Graves' ophthalmopathy.

The rearrangement joins TRBV5-1 to TRBJ2-7; 10 nucleotides align to TRBD1. J lost 5 bases, V lost 1 base, and 12 bases had no gene match. The CDR3 spans 17 residues. The germline V gene encodes CDR1 SGHRS and CDR2 YFSETQ. The CDR3 reads CASSLTPIGDRGNEQYF. The CDR3 DNA reads as TGCGCCAGCAGCTTGACTCCAATAGGGGACAGGGGAAACGAGCAGTACTTC.

This clonotype has at least ten counts. V usage is TRBV20-1 and J usage is TRBJ2-7; D not certain. Germline CDR1 reads DFQATT; CDR2 reads SNEGSKA (reference sequence). V shed 3 bases and J shed 3 bases, with 18 bases lying between them. This CDR3 spans 15 amino acids. The CDR3 nucleotides read TGCAGTGCTAGTCTGGGGTCCAGCGTCGTCTACGAGCAGTACTTC. The encoded protein is CSASLGSSVVYEQYF.